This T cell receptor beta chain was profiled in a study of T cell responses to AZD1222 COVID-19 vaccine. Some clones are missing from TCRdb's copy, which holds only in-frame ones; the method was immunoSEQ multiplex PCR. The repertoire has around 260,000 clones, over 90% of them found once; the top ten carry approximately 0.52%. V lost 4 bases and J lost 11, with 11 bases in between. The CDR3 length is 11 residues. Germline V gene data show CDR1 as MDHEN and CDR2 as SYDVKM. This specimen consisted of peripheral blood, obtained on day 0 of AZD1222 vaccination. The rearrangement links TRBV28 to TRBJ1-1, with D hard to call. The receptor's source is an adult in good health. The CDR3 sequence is CASSSPSGAFF. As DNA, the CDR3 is TGTGCCAGCAGTTCCCCTTCCGGGGCTTTCTTT.